This T cell receptor beta chain appears in the sequencing data of a study of cytomegalovirus exposure and HLA in healthy donors. The primer mix had 60 Vbeta and 13 Jbeta primers. Only in-frame clones appear in the TCRdb table, and some are missing; sequencing was by immunoSEQ multiplex PCR. Of tens of thousands of clones listed, about 80% are singletons. The V gene's germline CDR1 is LGHNA and CDR2 YSLEER. The CDR3 length is 16 residues. Trimming cost V 3 bases and J 3 bases, with 17 bases left between them. Input material: PBMCs. The clonotype originates from a man between 45 and 60 years old in good health and CMV-seronegative. The V gene is TRBV4-3, the J gene TRBJ1-1; no clear D gene. CDR3 sequence reads: CASSQAMTGPYTEAFF. CDR3 in DNA: TGCGCCAGCAGCCAGGCCATGACGGGTCCTTACACTGAAGCTTTCTTT.